A single sample gave rise to the 22 T cell receptor beta chains below, sequenced in a study of blood T cell repertoires in COVID-19. Clones were sequenced by immunoSEQ multiplex PCR, and TCRdb holds only the in-frame ones, with some missing. The sample consists of about 49,000 clones, around 81% of them appearing once. The sequencing sample was made of peripheral blood. These receptors were taken from a woman aged 80 or over with COVID-19, enrolled during active disease.

This chain joins TRBV2 and TRBJ1-4; 8 bases are a match to TRBD1. Losses at the gene ends were 6 bases for V and 7 bases for J; bases not matched to a gene: 7. The CDR3 extends over 14 amino acids. Germline V gene sequence: CDR1 SNHLY, CDR2 FYNNEI. The CDR3 spells CASRPTGVPEKLFF. The CDR3, as DNA: TGTGCCAGCAGGCCGACAGGGGTCCCTGAAAAACTGTTTTTT.

The CDR3 sequence is CASSPMVSGVNEQFF. The DNA of the CDR3 is TGTGCCAGCAGCCCCATGGTTAGCGGGGTAAATGAGCAGTTCTTC. The chain recombines TRBV7-3 with TRBJ2-1, with TRBD2 matching 8 bases. Losses at the gene ends were 5 bases for V and 7 bases for J; bases not matched to a gene: 10. Germline loops: CDR1 SGHTA, CDR2 FQGTGA. CDR3 length: 15 residues.

The J gene is TRBJ1-1, the V gene TRBV11-3, with a weak D call TRBD1 (6 bases). The CDR3 totals 16 residues. CDR1 is SGHNT and CDR2 is YENEEA in the germline V gene. The ends were cut back, 4 bases at V and 4 bases at J, with 19 bases in the middle. The CDR3, as DNA: TGTGCCAGCAGCTACGATGGCCGAGGGGGTATCACTGAAGCTTTCTTT. It encodes CASSYDGRGGITEAFF.

This clone was observed a single time. The chain uses TRBV12-3 or TRBV12-4 and TRBJ1-1, with 8 bases identical to TRBD1. V lost 6 bases and J lost 1; bases outside the gene matches: 1. CDR3 length equals 13 residues. In DNA form, the CDR3 reads TGTGCCAGCAGAGGACAGGGGAACACTGAAGCTTTCTTT. Translating gives CASRGQGNTEAFF.

Many counts were recorded for this clone. CDR3 in DNA: TGTGCCACTGAGGCTAGCGGTTACAATGAGCAGTTCTTC. Its translation is CATEASGYNEQFF. The chain is built from TRBV19 and TRBJ2-1, with TRBD2 matching over 7 bases. V lost 10 bases and J lost 4; bases outside the gene matches: 7. Germline CDR1 reads LNHDA; CDR2 reads SQIVND (reference sequence). This CDR3 contains 13 residues.

This chain joins TRBV5-5 and TRBJ1-5, with TRBD1 as a possible D gene (5 bases). The CDR3 has 16 residues. The germline gives CDR1 SGHKS, CDR2 YYEKEE (reference sequence). V shed 4 bases and J shed 0 bases, with 14 bases lying between them. CDR3 in DNA: TGTGCCAGCAGCAAGGGGTCAGGGAATAGCAATCAGCCCCAGCATTTT. Translated: CASSKGSGNSNQPQHF.

For this clone: The junction departs from germline at one end; a sequencing error may be responsible. DNA for the CDR3: TGTGCCAGCAGCGAAGGGGGCGGACTAGAGCAGTACTTC. Its translation is CASSEGGGLEQYF. The chain links TRBV6-1 to TRBJ2-7; D possibly corresponds to TRBD1 (7 bases). This CDR3 comprises 13 residues. Germline assignment: CDR1 MNHNS and CDR2 SASEGT.

This chain uses TRBV4-2 with TRBJ2-1; 9 bases match TRBD2. This CDR3 is built from 15 residues. V lost 5 bases to trimming and J lost 8 bases; unmatched junction nucleotides: 10. CDR1 LGHNA and CDR2 YNFKEQ come from the germline V gene. The CDR3 protein is CASSLSSGSIDEQFF. The CDR3 DNA is TGTGCCAGCAGCTTGAGTAGCGGGAGTATCGATGAGCAGTTCTTC.

The V and J genes are TRBV28 and TRBJ1-2; 9 bases are a match to TRBD1. J gave up 0 bases and V 7 bases, and 9 bases lay outside the gene matches. CDR1 and CDR2 from the germline V gene are MDHEN and SYDVKM. The CDR3 sequence is 16 residues long. DNA of the CDR3: TGTGCCAGCATCTCTATAGGGACAGGGTCTAACTATGGCTACACCTTC. As protein: CASISIGTGSNYGYTF.

The chain recombines TRBV7-8 with TRBJ2-3; weak D call: TRBD1 (6 bases). The V end was cut by 5 bases, the J end by 3 bases, with 18 bases between. CDR1 and CDR2 from the germline V gene are SGHVS and FQNEAQ. The CDR3 length is 16 residues. CDR3 residues: CASSPKRGGVTDTQYF. DNA for the CDR3: TGTGCCAGCAGCCCCAAGAGAGGGGGAGTTACAGATACGCAGTATTTT.

The rearrangement links TRBV5-4 to TRBJ2-1; possibly TRBD1 for D (5 bases). This CDR3 contains 16 residues. Germline-derived CDR1 and CDR2 are SGHNT and YYREEE (reference sequence). V was cut by 0 bases and J by 8 bases, with 18 bases left in between. CDR3: CASSLEGRPGKDEQFF. The CDR3 DNA reads as TGTGCCAGCAGCTTGGAGGGCCGCCCAGGGAAGGATGAGCAGTTCTTC.

This clone was observed once. This chain links TRBV7-9 with TRBJ2-5; D is possibly TRBD1 (5 bases). Trimming shortened V by 5 bases and J by 5 bases, and 15 bases separated the two germline ends. From germline, CDR1 is SEHNR and CDR2 FQNEAQ (reference sequence). CDR3 length: 14 amino acids. The CDR3 coding sequence is TGTGCCAGCAGCCCGATAGGGGTAGGCGAGACCCAGTACTTC. Protein sequence: CASSPIGVGETQYF.

J is TRBJ2-7 and V is TRBV6-1; possible D gene TRBD2, 5 bases. The V and J ends lost 2 bases and 6 bases respectively, with 14 bases between them. The CDR3 is 14 residues long. Germline CDR1 reads MNHNS; CDR2 reads SASEGT. The CDR3 loop reads CASSELASRVEQYF. CDR3 bases: TGTGCCAGCAGTGAATTGGCTAGCCGGGTCGAGCAGTACTTC.

This clone was observed once. This sequence joins TRBV6-5 and TRBJ2-7, with 7 nucleotides matching TRBD2. Germline V gives CDR1 MNHEY, CDR2 SVGAGI. The CDR3 sequence is 16 residues long. With 4 bases clipped from V and 2 bases from J, the junction kept 11 bases outside the gene matches. CDR3: CASSFQPGLPTYEQYF. The CDR3 coding sequence is TGTGCCAGCAGTTTCCAGCCGGGACTACCTACCTACGAGCAGTACTTC.

The chain couples TRBV7-2 to TRBJ1-3; maybe TRBD1 (5 bases). Trimming removed 5 bases at V and 3 bases at J, with 14 bases between. The CDR3 totals 15 residues. CDR1 is SGHTA and CDR2 is FQGNSA in the germline V gene. CDR3: CASSNWQGGGNTIYF. The CDR3 bases are TGTGCCAGCAGCAACTGGCAGGGCGGTGGAAACACCATATATTTT.

This chain joins TRBV2 and TRBJ2-3; TRBD2 is a possible D gene (6 bases). Germline V lookup: CDR1 SNHLY, CDR2 FYNNEI. This CDR3 comprises 18 residues. Deletions cut 2 bases from V and 2 bases from J, with 20 bases between. The CDR3 is CASSENWGVPGNTDTQYF. The DNA for the CDR3 is TGTGCCAGCAGTGAAAACTGGGGGGTCCCAGGGAACACAGATACGCAGTATTTT.

This clone was picked up a small number of times. The chain links TRBV4-1 to TRBJ1-5; D may be TRBD1 (5 bases). V lost 0 bases to trimming and J lost 2 bases, with 11 bases between them. The CDR3 is 16 amino acids. Looked up from germline, CDR1 is MGHRA and CDR2 is YSYEKL. The CDR3 protein is CASSQERGIGNQPQHF. The DNA for the CDR3 is TGCGCCAGCAGCCAAGAAAGGGGAATTGGCAATCAGCCCCAGCATTTT.

V is TRBV5-1 and J is TRBJ2-2; 10 positions agree with TRBD1. Germline assignment: CDR1 SGHRS and CDR2 YFSETQ. CDR3 size: 16 residues. V lost 1 base and J lost 4; bases outside the gene matches: 4. The CDR3 loop is CASSLMGQGTTGELFF. The CDR3 coding sequence is TGCGCCAGCAGCTTGATGGGACAGGGGACCACCGGGGAGCTGTTTTTT. The full variable domain, rest sourced from reference TRBV5-1 and TRBJ2-2, is KAGVTQTPRYLIKTRGQQVTLSCSPISGHRSVSWYQQTPGQGLQFLFEYFSETQRNKGNFPGRFSGRQFSNSRSEMNVSTLELGDSALYLCASSLMGQGTTGELFFGEGSRLTVL.

This sequence joins TRBV28 and TRBJ1-3; D is perhaps TRBD1 (6 bases). From germline, CDR1 is MDHEN and CDR2 SYDVKM. Trimming shortened V by 2 bases and J by 0 bases, and 11 bases separated the two germline ends. The CDR3 sequence is 16 residues long. The CDR3 nucleotides read TGTGCCAGCAGTTTACCCGGACAGCTCTCTGGAAACACCATATATTTT. This sequence encodes CASSLPGQLSGNTIYF.

The rearrangement links TRBV5-1 to TRBJ2-7, with unresolved D. The V gene's germline CDR1 is SGHRS and CDR2 YFSETQ. This CDR3 is built from 15 residues. Trimming stripped 0 bases from V and 2 bases from J, with 12 bases between. CDR3 bases: TGCGCCAGCAGCTTGGACCCAACCCGGGCCTACGAGCAGTACTTC. Translation gives CASSLDPTRAYEQYF.

The V gene is TRBV10-3, the J gene TRBJ1-6; 8 bases are shared with TRBD1. The length of the CDR3 is 15 residues. Germline CDR1 is ENHRY and CDR2 is SYGVKD. V trimming: 6 bases; J trimming: 11 bases; junction bases outside the gene matches: 12. DNA of the CDR3: TGTGCCATCAGGGATACTGACAGGGGTCTTGCACCCCTCCACTTT. It codes for CAIRDTDRGLAPLHF.

The gene calls are TRBV21-1 and TRBJ1-5; the table's D call, TRBD1, was not checked against the DNA. TRBV21-1 has pseudogene status. The length of the CDR3 is 19 residues. CDR3 sequence: CASSQRVIRMAGGVQPQHF. The DNA for the CDR3 is TGTGCCAGCAGCCAAAGGGTGATTCGTATGGCAGGGGGCGTTCAGCCCCAGCATTTT.